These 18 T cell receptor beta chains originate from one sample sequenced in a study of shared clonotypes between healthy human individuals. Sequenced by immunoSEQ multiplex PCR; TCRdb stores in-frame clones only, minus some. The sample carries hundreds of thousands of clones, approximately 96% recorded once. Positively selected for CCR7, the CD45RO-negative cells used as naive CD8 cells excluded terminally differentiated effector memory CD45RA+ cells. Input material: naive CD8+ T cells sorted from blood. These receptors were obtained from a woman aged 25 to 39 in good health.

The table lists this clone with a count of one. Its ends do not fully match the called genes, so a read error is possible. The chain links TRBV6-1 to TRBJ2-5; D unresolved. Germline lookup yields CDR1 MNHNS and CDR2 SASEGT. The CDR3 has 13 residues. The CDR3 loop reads CASREVRQETQYF. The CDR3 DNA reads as TGTGCCAGCAGGGAAGTCAGACAAGAGACCCAGTACTTC.

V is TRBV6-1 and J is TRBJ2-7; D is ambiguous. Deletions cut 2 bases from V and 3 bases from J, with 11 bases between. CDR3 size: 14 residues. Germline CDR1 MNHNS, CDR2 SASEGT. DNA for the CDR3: TGTGCCAGCAGTGAACCCTCGGCCCTCTACGAGCAGTACTTC. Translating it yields CASSEPSALYEQYF.

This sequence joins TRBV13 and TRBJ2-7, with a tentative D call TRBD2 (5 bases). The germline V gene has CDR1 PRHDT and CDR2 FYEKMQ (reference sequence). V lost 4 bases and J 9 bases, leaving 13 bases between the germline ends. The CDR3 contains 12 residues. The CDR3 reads CASSSWGAGQYF. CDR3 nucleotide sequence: TGTGCCAGCAGCTCTTGGGGAGCAGGGCAGTACTTC.

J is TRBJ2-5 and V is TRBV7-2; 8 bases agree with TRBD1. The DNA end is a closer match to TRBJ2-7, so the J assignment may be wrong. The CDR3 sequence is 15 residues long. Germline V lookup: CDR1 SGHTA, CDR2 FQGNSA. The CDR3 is CASSFVQGVSYEQYF. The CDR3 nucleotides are TGTGCCAGCAGCTTCGTACAGGGGGTCTCCTACGAGCAGTACTTC.

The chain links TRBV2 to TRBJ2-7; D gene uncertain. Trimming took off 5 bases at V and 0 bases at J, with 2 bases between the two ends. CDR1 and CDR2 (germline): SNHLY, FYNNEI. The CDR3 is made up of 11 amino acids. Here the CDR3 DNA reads TGTGCCAGCAGTCACTCCTACGAGCAGTACTTC. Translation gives CASSHSYEQYF.

The CDR3: CASSEGAPDTQYF. The CDR3 bases are TGTGCCAGCAGTGAGGGGGCCCCAGATACGCAGTATTTT. The genes are TRBV25-1 and TRBJ2-3; D possibly corresponds to TRBD1 (6 bases). Germline values: CDR1 MGHDK, CDR2 SYGVNS. V dropped 3 bases and J dropped 4 bases, with 8 bases sitting between them. This CDR3 comprises 13 residues. The full variable domain, with the rest looked up from reference TRBV25-1 and TRBJ2-3, is EADIYQTPRYLVIGTGKKITLECSQTMGHDKMYWYQQDPGMELHLIHYSYGVNSTEKGDLSSESTVSRIRTEHFPLTLESARPSHTSQYLCASSEGAPDTQYFGPGTRLTVL.

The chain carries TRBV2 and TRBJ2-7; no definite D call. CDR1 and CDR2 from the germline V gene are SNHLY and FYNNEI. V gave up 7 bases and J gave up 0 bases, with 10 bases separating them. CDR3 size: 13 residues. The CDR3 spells CASTRQVSYEQYF. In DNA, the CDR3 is TGTGCCAGCACCAGGCAGGTCTCCTACGAGCAGTACTTC.

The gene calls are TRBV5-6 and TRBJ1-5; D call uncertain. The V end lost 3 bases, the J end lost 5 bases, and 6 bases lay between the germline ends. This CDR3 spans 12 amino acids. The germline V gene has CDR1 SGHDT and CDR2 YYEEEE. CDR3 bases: TGTGCCAGCAGCTGGGAAGATCAGCCCCAGCATTTT. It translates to CASSWEDQPQHF.

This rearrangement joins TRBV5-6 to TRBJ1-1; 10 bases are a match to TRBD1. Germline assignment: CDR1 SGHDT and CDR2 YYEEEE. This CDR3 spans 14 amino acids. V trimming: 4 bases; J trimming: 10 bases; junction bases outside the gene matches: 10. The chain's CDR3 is CASSLETGGGGAFF. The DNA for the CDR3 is TGTGCCAGCAGCCTCGAGACAGGGGGCGGTGGAGCTTTCTTT.

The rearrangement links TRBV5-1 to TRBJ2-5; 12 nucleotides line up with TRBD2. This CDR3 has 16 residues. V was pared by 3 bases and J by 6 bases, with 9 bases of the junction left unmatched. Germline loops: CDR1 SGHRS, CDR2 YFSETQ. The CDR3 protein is CASSWILAGGPKTQYF. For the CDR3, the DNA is TGCGCCAGCAGCTGGATTCTAGCGGGAGGGCCGAAGACCCAGTACTTC.

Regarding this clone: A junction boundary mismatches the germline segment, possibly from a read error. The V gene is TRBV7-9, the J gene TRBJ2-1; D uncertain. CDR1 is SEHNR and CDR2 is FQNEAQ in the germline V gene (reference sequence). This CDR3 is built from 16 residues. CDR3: CASSLGRSSAYNERFF. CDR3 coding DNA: TGTGCCAGCAGCTTAGGTCGGTCATCTGCATACAATGAGCGGTTCTTC.

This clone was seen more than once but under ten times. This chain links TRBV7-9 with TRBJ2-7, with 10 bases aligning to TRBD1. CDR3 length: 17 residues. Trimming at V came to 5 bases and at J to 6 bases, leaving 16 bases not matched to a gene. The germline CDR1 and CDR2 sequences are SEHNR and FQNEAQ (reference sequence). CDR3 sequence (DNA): TGTGCCAGCAGCCCAGCCTCCATCGGGACAGGGGTTTTCGAGCAGTACTTC. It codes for CASSPASIGTGVFEQYF. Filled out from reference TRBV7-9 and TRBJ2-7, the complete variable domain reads DTGVSQNPRHKITKRGQNVTFRCDPISEHNRLYWYRQTLGQGPEFLTYFQNEAQLEKSRLLSDRFSAERPKGSFSTLEIQRTEQGDSAMYLCASSPASIGTGVFEQYFGPGTRLTVT.

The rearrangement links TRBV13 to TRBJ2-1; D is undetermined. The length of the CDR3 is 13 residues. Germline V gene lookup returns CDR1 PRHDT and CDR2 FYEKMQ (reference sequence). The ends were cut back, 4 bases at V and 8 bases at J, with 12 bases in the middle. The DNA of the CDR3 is TGTGCCAGCAGCTATTCCCCCTCGGATGAGCAGTTCTTC. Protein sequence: CASSYSPSDEQFF.

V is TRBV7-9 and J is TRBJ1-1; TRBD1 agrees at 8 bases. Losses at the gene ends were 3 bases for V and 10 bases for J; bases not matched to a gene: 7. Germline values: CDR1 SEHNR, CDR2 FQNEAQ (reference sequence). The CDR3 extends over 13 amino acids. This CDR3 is CASSFPGGEVAFF. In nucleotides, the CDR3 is TGTGCCAGCAGCTTCCCAGGGGGCGAGGTAGCTTTCTTT.

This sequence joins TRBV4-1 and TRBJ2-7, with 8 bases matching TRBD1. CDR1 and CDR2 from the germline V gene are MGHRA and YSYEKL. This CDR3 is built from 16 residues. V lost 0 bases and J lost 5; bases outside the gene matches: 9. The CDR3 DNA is TGCGCCAGCAGCCAAGAAAATACGCAGGGGGCGGACGAGCAGTACTTC. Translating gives CASSQENTQGADEQYF.

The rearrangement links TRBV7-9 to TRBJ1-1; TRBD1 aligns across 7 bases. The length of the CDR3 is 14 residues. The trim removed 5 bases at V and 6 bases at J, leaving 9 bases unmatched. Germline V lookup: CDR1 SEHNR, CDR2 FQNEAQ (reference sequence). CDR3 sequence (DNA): TGTGCCAGCAGCACCCAGGGGGTGGTGGCTGAAGCTTTCTTT. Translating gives CASSTQGVVAEAFF.

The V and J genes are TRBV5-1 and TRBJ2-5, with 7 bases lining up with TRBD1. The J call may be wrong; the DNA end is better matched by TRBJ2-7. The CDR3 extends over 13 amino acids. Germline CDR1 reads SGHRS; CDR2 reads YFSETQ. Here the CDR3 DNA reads TGCGCCAGCAGCTCCCGGGACAGCTACGAGCAGTACTTC. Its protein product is CASSSRDSYEQYF.

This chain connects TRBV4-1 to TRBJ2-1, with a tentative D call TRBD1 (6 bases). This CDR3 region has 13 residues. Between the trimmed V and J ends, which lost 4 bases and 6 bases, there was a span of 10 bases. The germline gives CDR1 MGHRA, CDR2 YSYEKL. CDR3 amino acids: CASSPTGSNEQFF. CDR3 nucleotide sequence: TGCGCCAGCAGCCCGACAGGCTCCAATGAGCAGTTCTTC.